This T cell receptor (beta chain) was sequenced during a study of T cell responses to AZD1222 COVID-19 vaccine. Broader study findings: Unmutated variant regions are reportedly targeted by nearly half of spike-specific TCRs.

Points on this clone: What it binds is not known.

The CDR3 contains 10 residues. Some clones are missing from TCRdb's copy, which holds only in-frame ones; the method was immunoSEQ multiplex PCR. The data hold around 120,000 clones, with roughly 91% observed a single time. The TCR was taken from an adult who received the AZD1222 COVID-19 vaccine. This specimen was peripheral blood, taken 28 days after the second AZD1222 dose. The chain employs TRBV12-3 or TRBV12-4 and TRBJ2-2, with a weak D call TRBD2 (6 bases). For the CDR3, the DNA is TGTGCTAGCGGCACCGGGGAGCTGTTTTTT. Encoded protein: CASGTGELFF.